Below, 2 T cell receptor beta chains from the same sample are listed, as sequenced in a study of T cell responses to AZD1222 COVID-19 vaccine. Libraries were prepared by immunoSEQ multiplex PCR; TCRdb keeps only in-frame clonotypes and omits some of them. The table shows 140,000 or so clones, with approximately 90% occurring only once. The sample consisted of peripheral blood, taken 28 days after the second AZD1222 dose. The receptors come from an adult who received the AZD1222 COVID-19 vaccine.

The chain uses TRBV7-2 and TRBJ1-3; D not resolved. Trimming left V 1 base short and J 0 bases short, with 10 bases between. Germline lookup yields CDR1 SGHTA and CDR2 FQGNSA. The CDR3 extends over 16 amino acids. DNA of the CDR3: TGTGCCAGCAGCTTAGGTACATGGATCTCTGGAAACACCATATATTTT. Translating it yields CASSLGTWISGNTIYF.

This clone was detected a few times. The V call is TRBV11-3, the J call TRBJ2-7; the D gene is possibly TRBD1 (6 bases). Germline V gives CDR1 SGHNT, CDR2 YENEEA. The V gene lost 2 bases and the J gene lost 6 bases, with 8 bases spanning the gap. The CDR3 has 12 residues. CDR3 loop: CASSLRGSEQYF. The CDR3, as DNA: TGTGCCAGCAGCTTAAGGGGGTCCGAGCAGTACTTC. The variable domain in full, completed from reference TRBV11-3 and TRBJ2-7, reads EAGVVQSPRYKIIEKKQPVAFWCNPISGHNTLYWYLQNLGQGPELLIRYENEEAVDDSQLPKDRFSAERLKGVDSTLKIQPAELGDSAVYLCASSLRGSEQYFGPGTRLTVT.